This T cell receptor beta chain was captured by sequencing in a study of blood T cell repertoires in COVID-19. Study at large: There were acute and convalescent COVID-19 samples, and they came from the United States, Italy and Spain. T cells, B-cell-depleted T cells, or PBMCs supplied cDNA or gDNA.

In the authors' methods: The assay estimated nucleated cells by amplifying reference gene primers. Clones were read by immunoSEQ multiplex PCR, and TCRdb kept only the in-frame ones, dropping some. V and J calls and clone size are as listed in that table; D and trimming were resolved from the DNA. The data hold about 70,000 clones, with 70% to 90% observed a single time. The CDR3 has 13 amino acids. The germline CDR1 and CDR2 sequences are DFQATT and SNEGSKA (reference sequence). The V and J ends lost 3 bases and 3 bases respectively, with 11 bases between them. What was sequenced was peripheral blood. The source is a human donor in a cohort sampled during active COVID-19. The V gene is TRBV20-1, the J gene TRBJ1-2; no definite D call. The CDR3 loop is CSASPQRDYGYTF. Written as DNA, the CDR3 is TGCAGTGCTAGTCCCCAGCGGGACTATGGCTACACCTTC.